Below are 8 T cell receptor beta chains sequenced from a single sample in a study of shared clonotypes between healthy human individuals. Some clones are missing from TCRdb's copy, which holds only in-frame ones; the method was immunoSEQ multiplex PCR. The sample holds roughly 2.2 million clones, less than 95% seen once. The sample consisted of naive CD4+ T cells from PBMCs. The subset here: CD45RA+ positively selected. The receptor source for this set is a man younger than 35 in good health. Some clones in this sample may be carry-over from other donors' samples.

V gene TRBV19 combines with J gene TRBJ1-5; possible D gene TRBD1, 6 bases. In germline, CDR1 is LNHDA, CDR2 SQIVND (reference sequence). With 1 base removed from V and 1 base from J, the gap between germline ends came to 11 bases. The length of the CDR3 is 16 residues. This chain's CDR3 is CASSIVTGKSNQPQHF. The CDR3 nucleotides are TGTGCCAGTAGTATAGTGACAGGAAAAAGCAATCAGCCCCAGCATTTT.

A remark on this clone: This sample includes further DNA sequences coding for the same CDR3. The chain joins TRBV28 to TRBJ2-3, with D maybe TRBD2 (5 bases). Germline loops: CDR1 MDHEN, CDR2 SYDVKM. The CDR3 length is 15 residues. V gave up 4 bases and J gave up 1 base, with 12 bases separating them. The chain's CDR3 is CASSSGAEGTDTQYF. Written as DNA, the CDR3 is TGTGCCAGCAGTTCAGGTGCGGAGGGCACAGATACGCAGTATTTT.

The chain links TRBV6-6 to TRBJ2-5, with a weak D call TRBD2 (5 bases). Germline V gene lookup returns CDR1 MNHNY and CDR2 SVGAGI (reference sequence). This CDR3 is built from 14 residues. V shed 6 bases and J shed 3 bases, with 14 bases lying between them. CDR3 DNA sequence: TGTGCCAGCAGGGACCCTAGCCGAAAAGAGACCCAGTACTTC. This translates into CASRDPSRKETQYF.

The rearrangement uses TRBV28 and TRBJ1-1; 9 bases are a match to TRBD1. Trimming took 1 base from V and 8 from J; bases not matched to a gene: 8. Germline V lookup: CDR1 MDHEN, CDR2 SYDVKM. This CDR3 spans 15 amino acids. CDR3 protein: CASSLSQGASSEAFF. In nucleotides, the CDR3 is TGTGCCAGCAGTTTATCACAGGGGGCCTCATCAGAAGCTTTCTTT.

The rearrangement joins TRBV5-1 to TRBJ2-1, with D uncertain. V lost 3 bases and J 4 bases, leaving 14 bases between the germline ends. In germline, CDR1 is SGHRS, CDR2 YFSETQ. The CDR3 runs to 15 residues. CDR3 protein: CASSYSPTDYNEQFF. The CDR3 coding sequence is TGCGCCAGCAGCTATTCACCGACGGATTACAATGAGCAGTTCTTC.

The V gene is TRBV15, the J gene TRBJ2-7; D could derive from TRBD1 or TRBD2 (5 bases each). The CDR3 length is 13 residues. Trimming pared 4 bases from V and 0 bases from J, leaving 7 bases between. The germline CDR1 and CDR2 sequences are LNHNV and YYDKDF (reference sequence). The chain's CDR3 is CATSKGPSYEQYF. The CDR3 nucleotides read TGTGCCACCAGCAAGGGACCCTCCTACGAGCAGTACTTC.

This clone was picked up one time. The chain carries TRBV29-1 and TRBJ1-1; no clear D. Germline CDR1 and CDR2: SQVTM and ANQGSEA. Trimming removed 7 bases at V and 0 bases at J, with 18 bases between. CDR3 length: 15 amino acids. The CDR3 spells CSGSPGWGMNTEAFF. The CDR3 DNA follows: TGCAGCGGGTCCCCGGGGTGGGGAATGAACACTGAAGCTTTCTTT.

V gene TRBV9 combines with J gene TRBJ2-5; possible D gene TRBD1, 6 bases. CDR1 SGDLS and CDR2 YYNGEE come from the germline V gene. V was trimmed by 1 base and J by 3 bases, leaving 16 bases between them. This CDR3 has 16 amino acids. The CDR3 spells CASSVYVGGQEETQYF. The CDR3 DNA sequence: TGTGCCAGCAGCGTATATGTAGGGGGTCAAGAAGAGACCCAGTACTTC. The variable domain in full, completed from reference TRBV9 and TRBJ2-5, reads DSGVTQTPKHLITATGQRVTLRCSPRSGDLSVYWYQQSLDQGLQFLIQYYNGEERAKGNILERFSAQQFPDLHSELNLSSLELGDSALYFCASSVYVGGQEETQYFGPGTRLLVL.